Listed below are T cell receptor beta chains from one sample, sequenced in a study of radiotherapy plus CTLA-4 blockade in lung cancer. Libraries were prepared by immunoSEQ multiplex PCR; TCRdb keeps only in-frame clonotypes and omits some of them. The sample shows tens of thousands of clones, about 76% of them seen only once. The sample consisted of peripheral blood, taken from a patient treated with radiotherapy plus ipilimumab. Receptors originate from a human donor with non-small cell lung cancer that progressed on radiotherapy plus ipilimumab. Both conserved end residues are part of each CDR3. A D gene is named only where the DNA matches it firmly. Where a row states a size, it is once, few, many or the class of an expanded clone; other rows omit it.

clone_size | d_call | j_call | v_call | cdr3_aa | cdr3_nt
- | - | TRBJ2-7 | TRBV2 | CASSENLLRFDSSYEQYF | TGTGCCAGCAGTGAAAATCTACTTAGGTTTGACAGTTCCTACGAGCAGTACTTC
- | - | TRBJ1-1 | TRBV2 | CASRGSGVGTEAFF | TGTGCCAGTCGAGGATCTGGAGTTGGGACTGAAGCTTTCTTT
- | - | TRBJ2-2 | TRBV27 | CASSREPWGELFF | TGTGCCAGCAGTCGGGAGCCGTGGGGGGAGCTGTTTTTT
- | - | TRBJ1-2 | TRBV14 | CASSPTGRELSTGYTF | TGTGCCAGCAGCCCAACAGGCCGGGAGCTATCGACTGGCTACACCTTC
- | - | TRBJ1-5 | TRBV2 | CASTFEGPQHF | TGTGCCAGCACTTTCGAGGGTCCCCAGCATTTT
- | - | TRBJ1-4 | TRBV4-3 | CASSQEGGQGEKLFF | TGCGCCAGCAGCCAAGAGGGGGGCCAAGGGGAAAAACTGTTTTTT
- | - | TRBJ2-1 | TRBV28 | CAGGTTYNEQFF | TGTGCCGGAGGAACCACCTACAATGAGCAGTTCTTC
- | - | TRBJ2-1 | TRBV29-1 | CSVAKQGASGDEQFF | TGCAGCGTTGCAAAACAGGGGGCTAGCGGGGACGAGCAGTTCTTC
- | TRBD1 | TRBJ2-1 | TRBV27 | CASSFSGTGYNEQFF | TGTGCCAGCAGTTTCTCCGGGACAGGGTACAATGAGCAGTTCTTC
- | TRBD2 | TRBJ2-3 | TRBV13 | CASRSGVLIDTQYF | TGTGCCAGCAGGAGCGGGGTCCTCATAGATACGCAGTATTTT
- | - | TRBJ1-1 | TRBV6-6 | CASSYPGSPGGTEAFF | TGTGCCAGCAGTTACCCGGGAAGCCCCGGAGGCACTGAAGCTTTCTTT
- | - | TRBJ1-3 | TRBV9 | CASSVGQGLYGNTIYF | TGTGCCAGCAGCGTAGGGCAGGGGCTGTACGGAAACACCATATATTTT
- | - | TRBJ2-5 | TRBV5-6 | CASSLARQSKETQYF | TGTGCCAGCAGCTTGGCAAGGCAGTCGAAAGAGACCCAGTACTTC
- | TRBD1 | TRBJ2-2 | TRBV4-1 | CASSHATGGHGELFF | TGCGCCAGCAGCCATGCGACAGGGGGCCACGGGGAGCTGTTTTTT
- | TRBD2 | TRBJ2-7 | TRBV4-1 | CASSQELAAGYEQYF | TGCGCCAGCAGCCAAGAACTAGCGGCAGGCTACGAGCAGTACTTC
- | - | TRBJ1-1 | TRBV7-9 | CASSPEEAFF | TGTGCCAGCAGCCCTGAAGAAGCTTTCTTT
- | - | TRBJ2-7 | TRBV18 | CASSPEQKGEQYF | TGTGCCAGCTCACCGGAACAGAAAGGCGAGCAGTACTTC
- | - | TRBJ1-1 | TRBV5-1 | CASSLGHRARTEAFF | TGCGCCAGCAGCTTGGGCCACAGGGCGAGAACTGAAGCTTTCTTT
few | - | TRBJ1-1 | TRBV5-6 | CASSLDSSNTEAFF | TGTGCCAGCAGCTTGGACAGTTCGAACACTGAAGCTTTCTTT
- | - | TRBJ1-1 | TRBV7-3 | CASSLVAASRGTEAFF | TGTGCCAGCAGCTTAGTGGCCGCATCACGGGGGACTGAAGCTTTCTTT
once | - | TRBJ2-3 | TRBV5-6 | CASSLAQAGGDTQYF | TGTGCCAGCAGCTTGGCACAGGCCGGGGGAGATACGCAGTATTTT
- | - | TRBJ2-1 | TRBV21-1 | CASSKIKRERPNEQFF | TGTGCCAGCAGCAAAATAAAGCGGGAGAGACCCAATGAGCAGTTCTTC
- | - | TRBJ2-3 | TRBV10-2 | CASTWDSTDTQYF | TGCGCCAGCACTTGGGACAGCACAGATACGCAGTATTTT
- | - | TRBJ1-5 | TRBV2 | CASTVTRQDFSQHF | TGTGCCAGCACTGTCACTCGACAGGATTTCTCCCAGCATTTT
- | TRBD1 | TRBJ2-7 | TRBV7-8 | CASSFLAGGNEQYF | TGTGCCAGCAGCTTTCTTGCAGGGGGCAACGAGCAGTACTTC
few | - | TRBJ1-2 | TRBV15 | CATSRDLGGYTF | TGTGCCACCAGCAGAGATCTTGGGGGCTACACCTTC
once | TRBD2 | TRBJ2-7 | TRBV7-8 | CASSLYRGRGRVQYF | TGTGCCAGCAGCTTGTATCGAGGGCGGGGGAGGGTGCAGTACTTC
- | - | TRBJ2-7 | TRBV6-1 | CASSLGYPYEQYF | TGTGCCAGCAGTTTGGGTTACCCCTACGAGCAGTACTTC
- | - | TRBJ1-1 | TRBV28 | CASIRVGNTEAFF | TGTGCCAGCATCAGGGTTGGGAACACTGAAGCTTTCTTT
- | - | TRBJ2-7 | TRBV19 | CASSPQQGYEQYF | TGTGCCAGTAGTCCTCAACAGGGCTACGAGCAGTACTTC
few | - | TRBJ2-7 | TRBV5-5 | CATRRGDSYEQYF | TGTGCCACCAGAAGGGGGGACTCCTACGAGCAGTACTTC
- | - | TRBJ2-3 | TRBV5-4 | CASSLGGPGTQYF | TGTGCCAGCAGCTTGGGGGGTCCAGGGACGCAGTATTTT
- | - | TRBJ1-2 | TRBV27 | CASSFRDFRSGYTF | TGTGCCAGCAGTTTTCGGGACTTTCGGAGTGGCTACACCTTC
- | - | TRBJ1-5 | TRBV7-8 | CASSPQDQPQHF | TGTGCCAGCAGCCCGCAAGATCAGCCCCAGCATTTT
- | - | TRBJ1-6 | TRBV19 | CASSPGGNSPLHF | TGTGCCAGTAGCCCAGGAGGGAATTCACCCCTCCACTTT
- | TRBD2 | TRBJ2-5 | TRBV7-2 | CASSSGLAGGPVQETQYF | TGTGCCAGCAGCTCAGGACTAGCGGGGGGGCCGGTTCAAGAGACCCAGTACTTC
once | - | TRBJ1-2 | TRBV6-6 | CASNPGTLSGYTF | TGTGCCAGCAACCCCGGGACGTTGAGTGGCTACACCTTC